Each of the 5 T cell receptor beta chains below was sequenced from the same sample in a study of blood T cell repertoires in COVID-19. Here immunoSEQ multiplex PCR was the method, and the copy in TCRdb shows in-frame clones only, minus some. This sample has approximately 45,000 clones, with 88% found just once. Sequencing was done on a sample of peripheral blood. These receptors were taken from a woman between 35 and 50 years old with acute or convalescent COVID-19.

J is TRBJ2-1 and V is TRBV19, with 11 bases aligning to TRBD2. The V gene end was trimmed by 6 bases and the J gene end by 5 bases; junction bases not matched to a gene: 6. Germline assignment: CDR1 LNHDA and CDR2 SQIVND (reference sequence). The length of the CDR3 is 15 residues. For the CDR3, the DNA is TGTGCCAGTAGCCTTAGCGGGGGGGGAAACAATGAGCAGTTCTTC. Amino acid sequence: CASSLSGGGNNEQFF.

The chain links TRBV10-2 to TRBJ2-7; no clear D gene. Deletions cut 5 bases from V and 7 bases from J, with 18 bases between. The germline V gene has CDR1 WSHSY and CDR2 SAAADI. This CDR3 has 14 residues. The CDR3 is CASSLGRLEGEQYF. CDR3 nucleotide sequence: TGCGCCAGCAGTCTTGGCAGGCTTGAAGGTGAGCAGTACTTC.

The chain carries TRBV5-8 and TRBJ2-1; TRBD1 agrees at 10 bases. Germline V gene sequence: CDR1 SGHTS, CDR2 YDEGEE. The CDR3 extends over 14 amino acids. The trim removed 0 bases at V and 8 bases at J, leaving 2 bases unmatched. CDR3 coding DNA: TGTGCCAGCAGCTTGGGGACAGGGGGAGATGAGCAGTTCTTC. It specifies CASSLGTGGDEQFF. Full variable domain (rest looked up from reference TRBV5-8 and TRBJ2-1): EAGVTQSPTHLIKTRGQQATLRCSPISGHTSVYWYQQALGLGLQFLLWYDEGEERNRGNFPPRFSGRQFPNYSSELNVNALELEDSALYLCASSLGTGGDEQFFGPGTRLTVL.

A remark on this clone: This sample includes further DNA sequences coding for the same CDR3. The chain employs TRBV20-1 and TRBJ1-5, with D maybe TRBD1 (6 bases). The V gene lost 3 bases and the J gene lost 6 bases, with 18 bases spanning the gap. Germline V CDR1 and CDR2: DFQATT, SNEGSKA (reference sequence). The CDR3 length is 15 residues. The CDR3 loop is CSASIGRGWGQPQHF. The CDR3, as DNA: TGCAGTGCTAGTATCGGTAGGGGGTGGGGTCAGCCCCAGCATTTT.

The chain has TRBV7-2 and TRBJ1-5, with TRBD1 as a possible D gene (5 bases). This CDR3 spans 18 amino acids. CDR1 is SGHTA, CDR2 FQGNSA, per germline. V lost 3 bases and J 4 bases, leaving 22 bases between the germline ends. CDR3 DNA: TGTGCCAGCAGCTTCCCAGCGGGCATTGAGGGGCTGAATCAGCCCCAGCATTTT. The encoded protein is CASSFPAGIEGLNQPQHF.